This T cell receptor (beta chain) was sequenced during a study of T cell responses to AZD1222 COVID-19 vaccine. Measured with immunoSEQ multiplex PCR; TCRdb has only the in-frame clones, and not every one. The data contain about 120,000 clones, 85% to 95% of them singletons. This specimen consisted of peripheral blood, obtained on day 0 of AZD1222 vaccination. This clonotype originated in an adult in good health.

In DNA, the CDR3 is TGTGCCAGCAGTCGTACAGGGGGGGTCTCACCCCTCCACTTT. It is translated as CASSRTGGVSPLHF. The chain joins TRBV6-5 to TRBJ1-6; TRBD1 matches 8 bases. Per germline, CDR1 MNHEY and CDR2 SVGAGI. This CDR3 comprises 14 residues. The ends lost 5 bases at V and 10 bases at J; junction bases unmatched: 7.